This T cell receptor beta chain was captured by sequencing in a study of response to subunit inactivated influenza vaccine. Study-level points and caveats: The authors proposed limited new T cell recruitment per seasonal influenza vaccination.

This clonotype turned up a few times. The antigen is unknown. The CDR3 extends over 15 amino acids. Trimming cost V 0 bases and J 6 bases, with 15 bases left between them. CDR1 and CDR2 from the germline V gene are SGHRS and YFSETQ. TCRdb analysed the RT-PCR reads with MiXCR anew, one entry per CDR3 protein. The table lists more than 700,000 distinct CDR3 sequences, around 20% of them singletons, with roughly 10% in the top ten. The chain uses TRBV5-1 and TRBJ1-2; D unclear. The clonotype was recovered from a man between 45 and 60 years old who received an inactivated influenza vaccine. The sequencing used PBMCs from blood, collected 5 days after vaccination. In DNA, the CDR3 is TGCGCCAGCAGCTTGGATAATTTGGGAATTGATGGCTACACCTTC. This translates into CASSLDNLGIDGYTF.